This is a list of T cell receptor beta chains from one sample in a study of blood T cells in healthy people across ages. In TCRdb, the 5' RACE reads were re-called with MiXCR into one record per CDR3 protein. In the table there are about 670,000 distinct CDR3 sequences, 40% to 45% of which are singletons. Sequences were obtained from blood. The receptors shown here come from a man older than 75 in good health. The CDR3 runs from the conserved cysteine through the conserved F or W. D genes are given only for firm matches. Size is stated for part of the rows, as once, few or many counts, or as a class when the clone is expanded.

size: NA
J: TRBJ1-1
D: NA
length: 15
V: TRBV20-1
DNA: TGCAGTGCTAGAGAAGAGGGCAGGGGGAACACTGAAGCTTTCTTT
CDR3: CSAREEGRGNTEAFF

size: few
J: TRBJ2-7
D: NA
length: 15
V: TRBV27
DNA: TGTGCCAGCAGTTTATCGGGCGGCCACTCCTACGAGCAGTACTTC
CDR3: CASSLSGGHSYEQYF

size: once
J: TRBJ2-7
D: TRBD2
length: 17
V: TRBV3-1
DNA: TGTGCCAGCAGCCAATTTCTAGCGGGCAGCTCCTACAATGAGCAGTACTTC
CDR3: CASSQFLAGSSYNEQYF

size: NA
J: TRBJ2-5
D: NA
length: 14
V: TRBV5-1
DNA: TGCGCCAGTAAACAGGGTCTCGGTTTGGAGACCCAGTACTTC
CDR3: CASKQGLGLETQYF

size: few
J: TRBJ2-7
D: NA
length: 15
V: TRBV6-2/TRBV6-3
DNA: TGTGCCAGCAGAGACCTGTCTCCGAGCTCCTACGAGCAGTACTTC
CDR3: CASRDLSPSSYEQYF

size: NA
J: TRBJ2-1
D: TRBD2
length: 17
V: TRBV27
DNA: TGTGCCAGCAGTTTTGGGGTAGCGGGAGGCTCCTACAATGAGCAGTTCTTC
CDR3: CASSFGVAGGSYNEQFF

size: NA
J: TRBJ1-1
D: NA
length: 14
V: TRBV10-3
DNA: TGTGCCATCAAAGAGGCGAGCTTGAACACTGAAGCTTTCTTT
CDR3: CAIKEASLNTEAFF

size: NA
J: TRBJ2-1
D: NA
length: 15
V: TRBV3-1
DNA: TGTGCCAGCAGCCTACAGGTTAGTGGGGGCAATGAGCAGTTCTTC
CDR3: CASSLQVSGGNEQFF

size: NA
J: TRBJ2-3
D: TRBD2
length: 15
V: TRBV20-1
DNA: TGCAGTGCTAGACCGGGACTAGCGGGAAGAGATACGCAGTATTTT
CDR3: CSARPGLAGRDTQYF

size: few
J: TRBJ2-5
D: TRBD2
length: 14
V: TRBV12-3/TRBV12-4
DNA: TGTGCCAGCAGACTTAGCGGGGGAGCGGAGACCCAGTACTTC
CDR3: CASRLSGGAETQYF

size: few
J: TRBJ2-2
D: NA
length: 13
V: TRBV20-1
DNA: TGCAGTGCTAGAGTCGGAAACACCGGGGAGCTGTTTTTT
CDR3: CSARVGNTGELFF

size: NA
J: TRBJ1-6
D: TRBD1
length: 15
V: TRBV9
DNA: TGTGCCAGCAGCGAGTGGGGAGGGGGCGAGTCACCCCTCCACTTT
CDR3: CASSEWGGGESPLHF

size: NA
J: TRBJ1-2
D: NA
length: 15
V: TRBV7-2
DNA: TGTGCCAGCAGCTTAGGTGGCGGAGCTAACTATGGCTACATCTTC
CDR3: CASSLGGGANYGYIF

size: once
J: TRBJ2-1
D: NA
length: 14
V: TRBV18
DNA: TGTGCCAGCTCACCACCGGGTCAGACCGATGAGCAGTTCTTC
CDR3: CASSPPGQTDEQFF

size: NA
J: TRBJ2-7
D: NA
length: 13
V: TRBV20-1
DNA: TGCAGTGCAGACAAGGGGGTATACAATGAGCAGTACTTC
CDR3: CSADKGVYNEQYF

size: few
J: TRBJ2-7
D: NA
length: 15
V: TRBV7-2
DNA: TGTGCCAGCAGGGCGGGAACGAGCTCCTACAATGAGCAGTACTTC
CDR3: CASRAGTSSYNEQYF

size: NA
J: TRBJ2-4
D: TRBD2
length: 16
V: TRBV3-1
DNA: TGTGCCAGCAGCTCGGGGGGGTCGGGAGTCAAAAACATTCAGTACTTC
CDR3: CASSSGGSGVKNIQYF

size: few
J: TRBJ1-2
D: TRBD1
length: 16
V: TRBV20-1
DNA: TGCAGTGCTAGAGATCCGGGACAGTCTGGGCTTGGGGGCTACACCTTC
CDR3: CSARDPGQSGLGGYTF

size: NA
J: TRBJ2-7
D: TRBD2
length: 15
V: TRBV5-1
DNA: TGCGCCAGCAGCCCTGGGTCTAGCGGTTACAATGAGCAGTACTTC
CDR3: CASSPGSSGYNEQYF

size: NA
J: TRBJ2-7
D: TRBD2
length: 14
V: TRBV27
DNA: TGTGCCAGCAGCACCGCGGGAGTGAACTACGAGCAGTACTTC
CDR3: CASSTAGVNYEQYF

size: NA
J: TRBJ1-4
D: NA
length: 16
V: TRBV3-1
DNA: TGTGCCAGCAGCCAAGGAGGAGCAGGATTCCATGAAAAACTGTTTTTT
CDR3: CASSQGGAGFHEKLFF

size: many
J: TRBJ2-5
D: NA
length: 14
V: TRBV7-2
DNA: TGTGCCAGCAGCTTAGCGGGCGGTTTAGAGACCCAGTACTTC
CDR3: CASSLAGGLETQYF

size: NA
J: TRBJ1-4
D: NA
length: 15
V: TRBV6-1
DNA: TGTGCCAGCAGTGAAACCCCCACCGGCAGGGAAAAACTGTTTTTT
CDR3: CASSETPTGREKLFF

size: many
J: TRBJ2-7
D: TRBD1
length: 11
V: TRBV29-1
DNA: TGCAGCGTACGGACAGGGAACGAGCAGTACTTC
CDR3: CSVRTGNEQYF

size: few
J: TRBJ2-3
D: TRBD1
length: 16
V: TRBV6-2/TRBV6-3
DNA: TGTGCCAGCAGTACCCGGACAGGATTAAGCACAGATACGCAGTATTTT
CDR3: CASSTRTGLSTDTQYF

size: few
J: TRBJ2-3
D: NA
length: 15
V: TRBV25-1
DNA: TGTGCCAGCAGTGAGTCCACAAGGGAAACAGATACGCAGTATTTT
CDR3: CASSESTRETDTQYF

size: NA
J: TRBJ2-3
D: TRBD2
length: 14
V: TRBV20-1
DNA: TGCAGTGCTCCCGTCCCGCGGGGGTTGCCGGCGCAGTATTTT
CDR3: CSAPVPRGLPAQYF

size: NA
J: TRBJ2-7
D: NA
length: 15
V: TRBV2
DNA: TGTGCCAGCAGTGAACAGGGCCCAACGCGGGGCGAGCGGTACTTC
CDR3: CASSEQGPTRGERYF

size: many
J: TRBJ1-1
D: TRBD1
length: 12
V: TRBV6-5
DNA: TGTGCCAGCAGAGACGACAGGGATCGCGCTTTCTTT
CDR3: CASRDDRDRAFF